A single sample gave rise to the 11 T cell receptor beta chains below, sequenced in a study of PD-1 blockade in classical Hodgkin lymphoma. Produced via immunoSEQ multiplex PCR; TCRdb's table is partial and in-frame only. The sample comprises under 80,000 clones, about 93% of which are singletons, and roughly 2.6% rests with the top ten. The time point denotes: newly diagnosed, previously untreated cHL patient sample. The sample comprised peripheral blood mononuclear cells (PBMCs). These receptors came from a human donor with classical Hodgkin lymphoma.

V usage is TRBV29-1 and J usage is TRBJ1-1; 7 positions agree with TRBD1. The V segment lost 7 bases and the J segment 0 bases; nucleotides outside the gene matches: 11. The CDR3 runs 15 residues. Germline CDR1 and CDR2: SQVTM and ANQGSEA. The CDR3 protein is CSAARDSSLNTEAFF. The CDR3 bases are TGCAGCGCGGCCAGGGACAGTTCATTGAACACTGAAGCTTTCTTT.

The chain recombines TRBV19 with TRBJ2-3, with D possibly being TRBD1 (6 bases). The V end was cut by 5 bases, the J end by 5 bases, with 11 bases between. The CDR3 consists of 13 residues. Germline loops: CDR1 LNHDA, CDR2 SQIVND (reference sequence). In nucleotides, the CDR3 is TGTGCCAGTAGTGATATCAGGGGAGATACGCAGTATTTT. This translates into CASSDIRGDTQYF.

This chain links TRBV10-3 with TRBJ2-1; D possibly corresponds to TRBD2 (5 bases). Per germline, CDR1 ENHRY and CDR2 SYGVKD. With 8 bases removed from V and 0 bases from J, the gap between germline ends came to 20 bases. The CDR3 extends over 17 amino acids. CDR3 sequence reads: CAIASRDLGSSYNEQFF. The CDR3 DNA sequence: TGTGCCATCGCTTCACGCGATTTAGGGAGCTCCTACAATGAGCAGTTCTTC.

V usage is TRBV5-1 and J usage is TRBJ2-2; weak D call: TRBD2 (7 bases). Germline V CDR1 and CDR2: SGHRS, YFSETQ. V lost 5 bases and J 0 bases, leaving 14 bases between the germline ends. The CDR3 sequence is 16 residues long. The CDR3 protein is CASRGGDTTNTGELFF. The CDR3 coding sequence is TGCGCCAGCAGGGGAGGGGACACGACGAACACCGGGGAGCTGTTTTTT.

This rearrangement joins TRBV6-5 to TRBJ1-1; D is possibly TRBD1 (5 bases). Trimming stripped 5 bases from V and 1 base from J, with 14 bases between. The CDR3 is made up of 15 amino acids. Germline CDR1 and CDR2: MNHEY and SVGAGI. The CDR3 region is CASSDWTMTNTEAFF. CDR3 bases: TGTGCCAGCAGTGACTGGACAATGACGAACACTGAAGCTTTCTTT.

This sequence joins TRBV2 and TRBJ1-1; no clear D. The CDR3 runs to 14 residues. V was shortened by 4 bases and J by 0 bases, with 9 bases between the two germline ends. CDR1 and CDR2 (germline): SNHLY, FYNNEI. CDR3 sequence: CASSVAELNTEAFF. In DNA, the CDR3 is TGTGCCAGCAGTGTGGCAGAGCTGAACACTGAAGCTTTCTTT.

J is TRBJ2-1 and V is TRBV28, with D maybe TRBD2 (5 bases). Trimming left V 11 bases short and J 5 bases short, with 22 bases between. The CDR3 runs 15 residues. The germline gives CDR1 MDHEN, CDR2 SYDVKM. The CDR3 spells CARQPRGLHDNEQFF. The CDR3 DNA is TGTGCCCGACAACCTCGGGGTCTGCATGACAATGAGCAGTTCTTC. Together with reference TRBV28 and TRBJ2-1, the CDR3 gives the full variable domain: DVKVTQSSRYLVKRTGEKVFLECVQDMDHENMFWYRQDPGLGLRLIYFSYDVKMKEKGDIPEGYSVSREKKERFSLILESASTNQTSMYLCARQPRGLHDNEQFFGPGTRLTVL.

The chain couples TRBV9 to TRBJ2-5, with a possible D match to TRBD2 (5 bases). The length of the CDR3 is 16 residues. Between the trimmed V and J ends, which lost 0 bases and 0 bases, there was a span of 12 bases. The germline gives CDR1 SGDLS, CDR2 YYNGEE. DNA of the CDR3: TGTGCCAGCAGCGTAGGCCTAGCCAGGTACCAAGAGACCCAGTACTTC. Translating gives CASSVGLARYQETQYF.

The rearrangement uses TRBV5-6 and TRBJ1-1; D might be TRBD1 (5 bases). Germline V gives CDR1 SGHDT, CDR2 YYEEEE. The CDR3 covers 15 residues. Trimming took off 4 bases at V and 1 base at J, with 14 bases between the two ends. The CDR3 DNA reads as TGTGCCAGCAGCGGTCCGGGACCCCAGAACACTGAAGCTTTCTTT. Amino acids: CASSGPGPQNTEAFF. Together with reference TRBV5-6 and TRBJ1-1, the CDR3 gives the full variable domain: DAGVTQSPTHLIKTRGQQVTLRCSPKSGHDTVSWYQQALGQGPQFIFQYYEEEERQRGNFPDRFSGHQFPNYSSELNVNALLLGDSALYLCASSGPGPQNTEAFFGQGTRLTVV.

The chain links TRBV6-5 to TRBJ1-2; a possible D gene is TRBD1 (6 bases). Between the trimmed V and J ends, which lost 7 bases and 2 bases, there was a span of 14 bases. The germline gives CDR1 MNHEY, CDR2 SVGAGI. CDR3 length: 14 amino acids. The CDR3 DNA reads TGTGCCAGCACCGCGGGCAGGGGAAACTATGGCTACACCTTC. It encodes CASTAGRGNYGYTF.

V usage is TRBV28 and J usage is TRBJ1-5; possibly TRBD1 for D (5 bases). Looked up from germline, CDR1 is MDHEN and CDR2 is SYDVKM. The CDR3 sequence is 14 residues long. The V and J ends lost 5 bases and 4 bases respectively, with 12 bases between them. The CDR3 coding sequence is TGTGCCAGCAGTCCTGGGGGGAGGAATCAGCCCCAGCATTTT. Translated, it gives CASSPGGRNQPQHF.